The next 8 T cell receptor beta chains were all read from a single sample in a study of T-cell memory formation after mild COVID-19. TCRdb reprocessed the 5' RACE reads with MiXCR, giving one entry per CDR3 protein. The repertoire consists of about 470,000 distinct CDR3 sequences, with approximately 18% occurring once and the leading ten covering roughly an eighth. Sequencing was performed on PBMCs or a T cell subset sorted from them (not recorded which). The receptors here all came from an adult woman who had mild COVID-19 (a few samples of this study predate the infection). Cell type and time point are not known.

This clonotype came up many times. The chain couples TRBV15 to TRBJ1-1; a possible D gene is TRBD1 (5 bases). V lost 0 bases, J lost 2 bases, and 10 bases lay in between. The germline V gene encodes CDR1 LNHNV and CDR2 YYDKDF (reference sequence). The CDR3 has 15 residues. DNA of the CDR3: TGTGCCACCAGCAGAGAATCGGGGCTTAACACTGAAGCTTTCTTT. Translating it yields CATSRESGLNTEAFF.

This clonotype occurred many times. The gene calls are TRBV5-1 and TRBJ1-1; possibly TRBD1 for D (6 bases). The V end lost 2 bases, the J end lost 1 base, and 6 bases lay between the germline ends. The germline CDR1 and CDR2 sequences are SGHRS and YFSETQ. The CDR3 extends over 13 amino acids. CDR3 loop: CASSLQGNTEAFF. CDR3 nucleotide sequence: TGCGCCAGCAGCTTACAGGGGAACACTGAAGCTTTCTTT.

This chain joins TRBV3-1 and TRBJ1-1, with D unresolved. Germline CDR1 and CDR2: LGHDT and YNNKEL (reference sequence). The CDR3 is 15 residues long. The V and J ends lost 6 bases and 0 bases respectively, with 14 bases between them. The CDR3 is CASRPTGAMNTEAFF. The CDR3 nucleotides read TGTGCCAGCAGACCGACCGGTGCAATGAACACTGAAGCTTTCTTT.

There are a few counts of this clonotype. V is TRBV12-5 and J is TRBJ1-4; 7 nucleotides match TRBD1. The trim removed 4 bases at V and 4 bases at J, leaving 9 bases unmatched. The CDR3 has 16 amino acids. Germline lookup yields CDR1 LGHNT and CDR2 FRNRAP. The CDR3 protein is CASGSPGQSFNEKLFF. CDR3 DNA sequence: TGTGCTAGTGGTTCGCCGGGACAGAGCTTTAATGAAAAACTGTTTTTT.

The chain carries TRBV20-1 and TRBJ1-6; tentative D call: TRBD1 (5 bases). CDR3 length equals 14 residues. With 4 bases removed from V and 6 bases from J, the gap between germline ends came to 13 bases. Germline V gives CDR1 DFQATT, CDR2 SNEGSKA (reference sequence). CDR3 in amino acids: CSAKTGTANSPLHF. The CDR3 DNA is TGCAGTGCTAAGACCGGGACGGCTAATTCACCCCTCCACTTT.

This chain links TRBV15 with TRBJ2-3; the D gene is possibly TRBD1 (6 bases). Germline lookup yields CDR1 LNHNV and CDR2 YYDKDF (reference sequence). Trimming cost V 5 bases and J 1 base, with 13 bases left between them. The CDR3 covers 15 residues. The CDR3 sequence: CATSGTRRGTDTQYF. The DNA for the CDR3 is TGTGCCACCAGCGGGACACGAAGGGGCACAGATACGCAGTATTTT.

This clonotype has just a few counts. The chain recombines TRBV23-1 with TRBJ2-7; 7 bases are shared with TRBD1. TRBV23-1 is an open reading frame, and its role is uncertain. The CDR3 length is 18 residues. Losses at the gene ends were 3 bases for V and 2 bases for J; bases not matched to a gene: 16. The DNA for the CDR3 is TGCGCCAGCAGTCATTACGGGGCCCCGGGACAGCGCGCCTACGAGCAGTACTTC. The encoded protein is CASSHYGAPGQRAYEQYF.

V usage is TRBV5-5 and J usage is TRBJ2-7; possible D gene TRBD1, 5 bases. From germline, CDR1 is SGHKS and CDR2 YYEKEE (reference sequence). V was shortened by 7 bases and J by 3 bases, with 20 bases between the two germline ends. The length of the CDR3 is 15 residues. The CDR3 DNA reads TGTGCCAGCCGCCCCCAGGGTGGGTCGAACTACGAGCAGTACTTC. It translates to CASRPQGGSNYEQYF.